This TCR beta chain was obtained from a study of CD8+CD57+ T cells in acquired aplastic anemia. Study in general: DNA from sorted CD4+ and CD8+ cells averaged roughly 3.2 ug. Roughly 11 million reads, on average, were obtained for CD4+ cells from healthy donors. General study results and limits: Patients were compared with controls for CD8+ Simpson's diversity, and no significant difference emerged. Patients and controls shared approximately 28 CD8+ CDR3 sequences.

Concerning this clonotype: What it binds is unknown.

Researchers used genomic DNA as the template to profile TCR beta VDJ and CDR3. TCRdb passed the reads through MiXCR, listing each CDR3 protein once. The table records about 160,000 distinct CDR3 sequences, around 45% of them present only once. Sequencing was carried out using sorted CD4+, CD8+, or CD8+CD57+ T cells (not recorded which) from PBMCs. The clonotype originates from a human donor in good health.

The CDR3 reads CSARVTANEKLFF. CDR3 nucleotides: TGCAGTGCTAGAGTTACGGCTAATGAAAAACTGTTTTTT. This chain connects TRBV20-1 to TRBJ1-4; D remains unclear. CDR1 is DFQATT, CDR2 SNEGSKA, per germline (reference sequence). V dropped 1 base and J dropped 3 bases, with 6 bases sitting between them. The CDR3 extends over 13 amino acids.